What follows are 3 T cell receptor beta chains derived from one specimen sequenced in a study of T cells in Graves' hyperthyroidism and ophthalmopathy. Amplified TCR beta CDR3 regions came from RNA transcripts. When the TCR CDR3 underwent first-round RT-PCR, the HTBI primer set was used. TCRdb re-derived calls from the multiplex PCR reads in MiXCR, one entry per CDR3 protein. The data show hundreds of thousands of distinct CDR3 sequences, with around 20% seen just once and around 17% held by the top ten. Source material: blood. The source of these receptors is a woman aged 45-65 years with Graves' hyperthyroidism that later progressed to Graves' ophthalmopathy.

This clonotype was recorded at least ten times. CDR3 region: CSARDGTSGNNEQFF. In DNA, the CDR3 is TGCAGTGCTAGAGATGGGACTAGCGGAAACAATGAGCAGTTCTTC. The V call is TRBV20-1, the J call TRBJ2-1; 11 nucleotides match TRBD2. The CDR3 sequence is 15 residues long. CDR1 DFQATT and CDR2 SNEGSKA come from the germline V gene (reference sequence). Losses at the gene ends were 0 bases for V and 5 bases for J; bases not matched to a gene: 3.

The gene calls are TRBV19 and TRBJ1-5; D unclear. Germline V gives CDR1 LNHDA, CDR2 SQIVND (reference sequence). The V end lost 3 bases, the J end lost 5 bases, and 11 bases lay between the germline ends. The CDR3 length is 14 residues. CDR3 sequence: CASSIGSLDQPQHF. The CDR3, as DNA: TGTGCCAGTAGTATCGGCAGCCTGGATCAGCCCCAGCATTTT.

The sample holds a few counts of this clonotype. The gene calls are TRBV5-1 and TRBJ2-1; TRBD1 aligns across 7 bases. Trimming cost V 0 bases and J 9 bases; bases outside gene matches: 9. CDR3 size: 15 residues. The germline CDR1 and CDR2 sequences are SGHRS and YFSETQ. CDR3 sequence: CASSLAQGILGEQFF. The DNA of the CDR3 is TGCGCCAGCAGCTTGGCACAGGGGATTTTGGGTGAGCAGTTCTTC.